Sequencing of this T cell receptor beta chain was carried out in a study of PD-L1 blockade in urothelial cancer. Assay: immunoSEQ multiplex PCR; the TCRdb copy retains only in-frame clones and omits some. The profile shows roughly 20,000 clones, about 86% of them singletons. The CDR3 has 18 residues. With 2 bases clipped from V and 7 bases from J, the junction kept 17 bases outside the gene matches. The clonotype was recovered from a man between 50 and 59 years old with urothelial cancer. The sample here was PBMCs, taken around atezolizumab (anti-PD-L1) treatment. The chain employs TRBV23-1 and TRBJ2-1, with TRBD1 matching over 7 bases. TRBV23-1 is given ORF status, its function remaining uncertain. The CDR3 reads CASSQEGGWGQIGNEQFF. As DNA, the CDR3 is TGCGCCAGCAGTCAAGAAGGGGGCTGGGGGCAGATAGGGAATGAGCAGTTCTTC.